The entry below gives a single TCR beta chain sequence along with its context. The table lists this clonotype with many counts. The antigen it binds to is not known. No base qualities exist here, and no much larger clone lies one base off it. Inclusive of the bounding cysteine and phenylalanine, the CDR3 is 15 residues long. The DNA shown is the 45-base CDR3, in frame from base 1. Relative to germline, V is 2 bases shorter and J is 2 bases shorter, with 10 bases between their ends. From a lookup of the germline V gene, CDR1 and CDR2 are MNHNS and SASEGT. The sample originates from a study of T cell repertoires in cytomegalovirus infection (dated by TCRdb to between 2019 and 2020). Some background on the complete study: Donor HLA type was relevant to the analysis, because carriage of CMV infection together with the matching HLA type was indicated by public TCR beta signatures. What the work shows at the level of the full study, not this receptor alone: Carriers of CMV infection plus the relevant HLA type were discriminated by the cumulative frequency of public TCR beta family members in the study cohort and in an independent roughly 380-donor cohort. The ex vivo response was dominated by HLA-C-restricted CMV-specific TCR beta clonotypes, which also provided the single most frequent clonotype in two of eight donors.

TCRdb names Illumina HiSeq 1500 as the instrument used. TCRdb reanalyzed the raw reads on its own, using fastp at Q25 for trimming and MiXCR for clone calling, and kept in-frame beta chains. Each record represents a unique CDR3 protein, reported with the most common genes and DNA among its rows. This sample holds 490,000 or so distinct CDR3 sequences; about 11% were observed only once. 10% of the sample is taken by the ten largest. The sequencing sample was made of PBMCs. The clonotype was recovered from a human donor in good health (CMV status not recorded). Some clones in this sample may be carry-over from other donors' samples. The rearranged chain carries TRBV6-1 and TRBJ1-5, with the D gene too uncertain to name. The DNA sequence reads TGTGCCAGCAGTGAACCCATTGGGGGCAATCAGCCCCAGCATTTT. Translated, this gives CASSEPIGGNQPQHF.